Each of the 24 T cell receptor beta chains below was sequenced from the same sample in a study of blood T cell repertoires in COVID-19. Sequenced by immunoSEQ multiplex PCR; TCRdb stores in-frame clones only, minus some. The sample shows under 200,000 clones, about 82% of them seen only once. The specimen was peripheral blood. These receptors all come from a man between 65 and 85 years old with active or convalescent COVID-19.

The chain uses TRBV11-3 and TRBJ2-5; 15 bases fit TRBD2. The germline V gene has CDR1 SGHNT and CDR2 YENEEA. J gave up 10 bases and V 7 bases, and 1 base lay outside the gene matches. This CDR3 is built from 12 residues. The CDR3 DNA reads as TGTGCCAGCAAGGGACTAGCGGGGGGCCAGTACTTC. Residues: CASKGLAGGQYF.

This clone was detected a few times. The chain is built from TRBV21-1 and TRBJ1-5; the D call in the table, TRBD1, was not verified against the DNA. TRBV21-1 is a recognized pseudogene. There are 14 residues in the CDR3. CDR3 sequence: CASSKMDRDQPQHF. In nucleotides, the CDR3 is TGTGCCAGCAGCAAAATGGACAGGGATCAGCCCCAGCATTTT.

This chain joins TRBV11-2 and TRBJ2-7, with 8 bases identical to TRBD1. With V trimmed by 1 base and J by 6 bases, 2 bases remained unmatched. The CDR3 covers 13 residues. The germline CDR1 and CDR2 sequences are SGHAT and FQNNGV. In DNA form, the CDR3 reads TGTGCCAGCAGCTTAGGCAGGGGGCGCGAGCAGTACTTC. Residues: CASSLGRGREQYF.

The J gene is TRBJ1-1, the V gene TRBV4-3, with 10 bases fitting TRBD1. The CDR3 extends over 15 amino acids. Trimming at V came to 2 bases and at J to 7 bases, leaving 7 bases not matched to a gene. CDR1 is LGHNA, CDR2 YSLEER, per germline. CDR3 coding DNA: TGCGCCAGCAGCCAACCTACGACAGGGGGCGGTGAAGCTTTCTTT. Its translation: CASSQPTTGGGEAFF.

The chain has TRBV2 and TRBJ1-1; 7 nucleotides match TRBD1. The CDR3 is 13 amino acids. V lost 8 bases to trimming and J lost 3 bases; unmatched junction nucleotides: 6. CDR1 is SNHLY and CDR2 is FYNNEI in the germline V gene. In DNA, the CDR3 is TGTGCCAGCGATCCGGGACAGCACACTGAAGCTTTCTTT. This translates into CASDPGQHTEAFF.

The chain joins TRBV7-9 to TRBJ1-2; a possible D gene is TRBD1 (6 bases). Germline CDR1 and CDR2: SEHNR and FQNEAQ (reference sequence). V gave up 2 bases and J gave up 3 bases, with 13 bases separating them. The CDR3 spans 15 residues. The CDR3 coding sequence is TGTGCCAGCAGCTTATTAGGGGGATCCTACTATGGCTACACCTTC. The encoded protein is CASSLLGGSYYGYTF.

J is TRBJ2-7 and V is TRBV19, with 10 bases fitting TRBD1. Looked up from germline, CDR1 is LNHDA and CDR2 is SQIVND (reference sequence). CDR3 size: 14 residues. The V segment lost 3 bases and the J segment 6 bases; nucleotides outside the gene matches: 5. The CDR3 sequence is CASSIGQGVGEQYF. The CDR3 DNA sequence: TGTGCCAGTAGTATTGGACAGGGGGTGGGCGAGCAGTACTTC.

This sequence joins TRBV7-2 and TRBJ2-1; possible D gene TRBD2, 5 bases. The CDR3 contains 13 residues. Germline CDR1 and CDR2: SGHTA and FQGNSA. The V end lost 2 bases, the J end lost 9 bases, and 11 bases lay between the germline ends. Written as DNA, the CDR3 is TGTGCCAGCAGCTTAATGGAGGTAGGTGAGCAGTTCTTC. Translated: CASSLMEVGEQFF.

This clone appeared a few times. This rearrangement joins TRBV7-8 to TRBJ1-1; D gene ambiguous. Trimming shortened V by 7 bases and J by 11 bases, and 17 bases separated the two germline ends. The CDR3 spans 12 residues. Germline V lookup: CDR1 SGHVS, CDR2 FQNEAQ. CDR3 DNA sequence: TGTGCCAGCATAGAGGGCTCTCTGAGGGCTTTCTTT. It specifies CASIEGSLRAFF. Together with reference TRBV7-8 and TRBJ1-1, the CDR3 gives the full variable domain: GAGVSQSPRYKVAKRGQDVALRCDPISGHVSLFWYQQALGQGPEFLTYFQNEAQLDKSGLPSDRFFAERPEGSVSTLKIQRTQQEDSAVYLCASIEGSLRAFFGQGTRLTVV.

The V call is TRBV9, the J call TRBJ2-1; TRBD2 aligns across 12 bases. Germline V lookup: CDR1 SGDLS, CDR2 YYNGEE. CDR3 size: 16 residues. The trim removed 6 bases at V and 12 bases at J, leaving 16 bases unmatched. CDR3 nucleotide sequence: TGTGCCAGCACCCGGACTAGCGGGACCTACAATGAAGGGCAGTTCTTC. As protein: CASTRTSGTYNEGQFF.

The rearrangement joins TRBV2 to TRBJ2-1, with a tentative D call TRBD2 (6 bases). Trimming cost V 7 bases and J 0 bases, with 13 bases left between them. The CDR3 spans 15 residues. Germline values: CDR1 SNHLY, CDR2 FYNNEI. CDR3 sequence reads: CASILEEGSYNEQFF. The DNA for the CDR3 is TGTGCCAGCATACTGGAGGAGGGCTCCTACAATGAGCAGTTCTTC.

The chain links TRBV6-5 to TRBJ2-2; 9 bases map to TRBD2. The CDR3 contains 15 residues. CDR1 MNHEY and CDR2 SVGAGI come from the germline V gene. J gave up 6 bases and V 6 bases, and 8 bases lay outside the gene matches. The CDR3 DNA is TGTGCCAGCAGCAGAGGGACTAGCTTAGCCGGGGAGCTGTTTTTT. It yields the protein CASSRGTSLAGELFF.

J is TRBJ2-1 and V is TRBV19, with D perhaps matching TRBD2 (6 bases). V was cut by 8 bases and J by 9 bases, with 23 bases left in between. The CDR3 covers 15 residues. CDR1 is LNHDA, CDR2 SQIVND, per germline (reference sequence). CDR3 nucleotides: TGTGCCAGTGGTCCAGCGGGCGAAGTCTTCGGTGAGCAGTTCTTC. Translating it yields CASGPAGEVFGEQFF.

V usage is TRBV2 and J usage is TRBJ1-2, with 7 bases matching TRBD1. Trimming cost V 7 bases and J 5 bases; bases outside gene matches: 16. The length of the CDR3 is 16 residues. Looked up from germline, CDR1 is SNHLY and CDR2 is FYNNEI. The DNA for the CDR3 is TGTGCCAGCAACCAGAGATCGGACAGGACCCCGTATGGCTACACCTTC. It codes for CASNQRSDRTPYGYTF.

This chain joins TRBV30 and TRBJ2-6; 9 nucleotides align to TRBD2. V shed 2 bases and J 0 bases; nucleotides not matched to a gene: 5. Looked up from germline, CDR1 is GTSNPN and CDR2 is SVGIG (reference sequence). CDR3 size: 17 residues. CDR3 protein: CAWSRLAGVSGANVLTF. CDR3 DNA: TGTGCCTGGAGTCGATTAGCGGGAGTCTCTGGGGCCAACGTCCTGACTTTC.

The chain recombines TRBV2 with TRBJ2-5, with D perhaps TRBD1 (6 bases). The CDR3 loop spans 13 amino acids. Trimming took 6 bases from V and 5 from J, leaving 13 bases between them. CDR1 is SNHLY and CDR2 is FYNNEI in the germline V gene. CDR3 in amino acids: CASRTGPGETQYF. As DNA, the CDR3 is TGTGCCAGCAGGACAGGTCCTGGGGAGACCCAGTACTTC.

This chain joins TRBV5-1 and TRBJ2-3; 9 bases agree with TRBD2. This CDR3 region has 16 residues. The trim removed 4 bases at V and 1 base at J, leaving 7 bases unmatched. In germline, CDR1 is SGHRS, CDR2 YFSETQ. CDR3: CASSEGRTSGTDTQYF. The CDR3 DNA sequence: TGCGCCAGCAGCGAAGGGCGGACTAGCGGCACAGATACGCAGTATTTT.

The chain uses TRBV5-1 and TRBJ1-4, with TRBD1 as a possible D gene (5 bases). Trimming cost V 4 bases and J 6 bases, with 16 bases left between them. This CDR3 comprises 15 residues. CDR1 and CDR2 from the germline V gene are SGHRS and YFSETQ. In DNA form, the CDR3 reads TGCGCCAGCAGCGATTATGGCAGGGATGATGAAAAACTGTTTTTT. Protein: CASSDYGRDDEKLFF.

In regard to this clone: Other nucleotide sequences in the sample specify the same CDR3. This sequence joins TRBV2 and TRBJ1-5, with a possible D match to TRBD1 (5 bases). Germline CDR1 reads SNHLY; CDR2 reads FYNNEI. The CDR3 is 15 residues long. Deletions cut 6 bases from V and 0 bases from J, with 12 bases between. The CDR3: CASRADSYSNQPQHF. CDR3 in DNA: TGTGCCAGCAGGGCCGACAGTTATAGCAATCAGCCCCAGCATTTT.

This clone has more than one count but fewer than ten. The rearrangement joins TRBV11-2 to TRBJ2-3; 8 positions match TRBD2. V gave up 5 bases and J gave up 5 bases; unmatched junction bases: 6. Germline values: CDR1 SGHAT, CDR2 FQNNGV. CDR3 length: 14 amino acids. The CDR3 reads CASSIGLAKDTQYF. In DNA form, the CDR3 reads TGTGCCAGCAGCATCGGACTAGCAAAAGATACGCAGTATTTT.

This clone was picked up many times. J is TRBJ1-5 and V is TRBV27; TRBD1 aligns across 7 bases. From germline, CDR1 is MNHEY and CDR2 SMNVEV (reference sequence). The CDR3 is made up of 14 amino acids. Trimming at V came to 8 bases and at J to 3 bases, leaving 7 bases not matched to a gene. The chain's CDR3 is CASGDRASNQPQHF. CDR3 coding DNA: TGTGCCAGCGGAGACAGGGCCTCCAATCAGCCCCAGCATTTT.

The chain recombines TRBV30 with TRBJ1-1, with 7 bases that match TRBD1. CDR1 and CDR2 (germline): GTSNPN, SVGIG (reference sequence). The CDR3 spans 15 residues. J was trimmed by 4 bases and V by 5 bases; bases with no gene match: 13. The CDR3 is CAWGTGVLPFTEAFF. DNA for the CDR3: TGTGCCTGGGGTACAGGGGTCTTACCGTTCACTGAAGCTTTCTTT. Full variable domain (remainder filled in from reference TRBV30 and TRBJ1-1): SQTIHQWPATLVQPVGSPLSLECTVEGTSNPNLYWYRQAAGRGLQLLFYSVGIGQISSEVPQNLSASRPQDRQFILSSKKLLLSDSGFYLCAWGTGVLPFTEAFFGQGTRLTVV.

The genes are TRBV9 and TRBJ2-7; D unresolved. This CDR3 has 13 residues. Germline V lookup: CDR1 SGDLS, CDR2 YYNGEE. V was cut by 3 bases and J by 0 bases, with 7 bases left in between. CDR3 residues: CASSAPPSYEQYF. CDR3 DNA: TGTGCCAGCAGCGCCCCTCCCTCCTACGAGCAGTACTTC.

The chain uses TRBV28 and TRBJ1-1, with 7 bases aligning to TRBD1. CDR3 length: 15 amino acids. Looked up from germline, CDR1 is MDHEN and CDR2 is SYDVKM. The ends lost 7 bases at V and 8 bases at J; junction bases unmatched: 16. The CDR3: CASTRKEAGGSEAFF. CDR3 bases: TGTGCCAGCACTCGGAAAGAGGCAGGGGGGTCGGAAGCTTTCTTT.